Listed below are T cell receptor beta chains from one sample, sequenced in a study of beta chain features in type 1 diabetes. Assay used: immunoSEQ multiplex PCR; TCRdb lists only in-frame clones, some missing. The sample has a few hundred thousand clones; roughly a tenth are singletons. Sequencing input: central memory CD4+ T cells from blood. These receptors were obtained from a man aged 25 to 40 with type 1 diabetes. Each CDR3 is given with its conserved first and last residue. A D gene is named only where the DNA matches it firmly. Rows may omit the clone size; those that give it use once, few, many or a size class.

TRBJ2-1 | few | TRBV4-2 | TRBD2 | TGTGCCAGCAGCCAAGAAGGAATAGCGGGAGGGTATGAGCAGTTCTTC | CASSQEGIAGGYEQFF
TRBJ1-2 | - | TRBV9 | - | TGTGCCAGCAGCGTAGCTACCCAGGGTGCCTATGGCTACACCTTC | CASSVATQGAYGYTF
TRBJ1-5 | few | TRBV6-1 | - | TGTGCCAGCAGGGTGACAGCCTATCAGCCCCAGCATTTT | CASRVTAYQPQHF
TRBJ2-7 | many | TRBV29-1 | - | TGCAGCGGCGGCGGGGGACAGTCATACGAGCAGTACTTC | CSGGGGQSYEQYF
TRBJ1-1 | few | TRBV5-1 | - | TGCGCCAGCAGCGCACAGGGGAACACTGAAGCTTTCTTT | CASSAQGNTEAFF
TRBJ2-7 | many | TRBV7-9 | - | TGTGCCAGCAGCTCGGACGGCTACGAGCAGTACTTC | CASSSDGYEQYF
TRBJ2-5 | few | TRBV6-6 | - | TGTGCCAGCAGTTTCAGAGAGACCCAGTACTTC | CASSFRETQYF
TRBJ1-4 | few | TRBV28 | TRBD1 | TGTGCCAGCAGCCCCGCGGCCAACGACAGGGCAGGTCCTAATGAAAAACTGTTTTTT | CASSPAANDRAGPNEKLFF
TRBJ2-1 | many | TRBV5-4 | TRBD2 | TGTGCCAGCAGCTTGGGGGGAGCGGGAGCCTACAATGAGCAGTTCTTC | CASSLGGAGAYNEQFF
TRBJ2-7 | many | TRBV6-1 | - | TGTGCCAGCAGTGATCACGGGGGCTCCTACGAGCAGTACTTC | CASSDHGGSYEQYF
TRBJ2-5 | few | TRBV7-2 | TRBD1 | TGTGCCAGCAGCTCTGGGACAGCAAGGCAGTACTTC | CASSSGTARQYF
TRBJ1-1 | few | TRBV7-2 | - | TGTGCCAGCAGCCGTCTTAACCAGAACACTGAAGCTTTCTTT | CASSRLNQNTEAFF
TRBJ2-7 | few | TRBV28 | - | TGTGCCAGCAGTTTACGGGCATACGAGCAGTACTTC | CASSLRAYEQYF
TRBJ2-2 | few | TRBV28 | - | TGTGCCAGCAGTTTCGGAGCCGGGGAGCTGTTTTTT | CASSFGAGELFF
TRBJ1-1 | - | TRBV7-3 | - | TGTGCCAGCAGCTTATCAGCTGTGAACACTGAAGCTTTCTTT | CASSLSAVNTEAFF
TRBJ1-2 | few | TRBV10-3 | TRBD1 | TGTGCCATCAAGACGGACAGGGGGCATGAAGGCTACACCTTC | CAIKTDRGHEGYTF
TRBJ1-2 | - | TRBV4-2 | - | TGTGCCAGCAGCCAAGTTTCGGGAGAAGGCTACACCTTC | CASSQVSGEGYTF
TRBJ2-7 | few | TRBV12-2 | - | TGTGCAAGTCGCTTAGAAAGGGGACAGGGGAGCCACGAGCAGTACTTC | CASRLERGQGSHEQYF
TRBJ1-2 | few | TRBV7-6 | - | TGTGCCAGCAGCTTAGTTCAGGGGTATGGCTACACCTTC | CASSLVQGYGYTF
TRBJ1-3 | few | TRBV7-2 | - | TGTGCCAGCAGCCTCCAACAGGTTACTGGAAACACCATATATTTT | CASSLQQVTGNTIYF
TRBJ2-3 | few | TRBV27 | TRBD2 | TGTGCCAGCAGTTGGCGGGGGGGAGATACGCAGTATTTT | CASSWRGGDTQYF
TRBJ2-3 | - | TRBV10-1 | - | TGCGCCAGCAGTGAGGAGCGGTATACGCAGTATTTT | CASSEERYTQYF
TRBJ2-7 | - | TRBV6-1 | - | TGTGCCAGCAGTCCTCCAGCGCGGAGGTACGAGCAGTACTTC | CASSPPARRYEQYF
TRBJ2-1 | many | TRBV7-9 | - | TGTGCCAGCAGCCTACTCCGGGACAAGCAGTTCTTC | CASSLLRDKQFF